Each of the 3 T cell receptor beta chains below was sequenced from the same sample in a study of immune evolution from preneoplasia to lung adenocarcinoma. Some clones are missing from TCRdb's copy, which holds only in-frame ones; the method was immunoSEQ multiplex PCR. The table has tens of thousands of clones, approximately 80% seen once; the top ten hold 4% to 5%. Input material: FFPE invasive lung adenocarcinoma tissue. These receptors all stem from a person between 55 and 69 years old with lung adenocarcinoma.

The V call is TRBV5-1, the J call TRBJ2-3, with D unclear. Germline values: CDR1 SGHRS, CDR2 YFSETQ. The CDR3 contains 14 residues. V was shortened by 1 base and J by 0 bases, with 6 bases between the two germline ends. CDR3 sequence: CASSLSPSTDTQYF. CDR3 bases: TGCGCCAGCAGCTTGTCACCCAGCACAGATACGCAGTATTTT.

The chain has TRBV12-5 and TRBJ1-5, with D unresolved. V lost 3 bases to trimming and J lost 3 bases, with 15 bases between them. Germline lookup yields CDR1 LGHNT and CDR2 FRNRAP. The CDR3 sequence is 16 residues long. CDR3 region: CASGFDGWHDNQPQHF. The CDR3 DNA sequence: TGTGCTAGTGGTTTCGACGGTTGGCACGACAATCAGCCCCAGCATTTT.

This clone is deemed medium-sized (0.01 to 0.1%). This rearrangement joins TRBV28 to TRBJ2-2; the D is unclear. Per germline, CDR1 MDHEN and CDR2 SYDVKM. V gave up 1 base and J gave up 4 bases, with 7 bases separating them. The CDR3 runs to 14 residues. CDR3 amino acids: CASSLSRSTGELFF. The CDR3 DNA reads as TGTGCCAGCAGTTTATCCCGGTCCACCGGGGAGCTGTTTTTT. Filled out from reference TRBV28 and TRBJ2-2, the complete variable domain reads DVKVTQSSRYLVKRTGEKVFLECVQDMDHENMFWYRQDPGLGLRLIYFSYDVKMKEKGDIPEGYSVSREKKERFSLILESASTNQTSMYLCASSLSRSTGELFFGEGSRLTVL.